This T cell receptor (beta chain) was found in a study of CD8 T cells in ankylosing spondylitis. General study results and limits: Matched ankylosing spondylitis synovial fluid reportedly showed significant enrichment of disease-linked clones.

Germline CDR1 KGHSH, CDR2 LQKENI. V lost 8 bases and J lost 1, with 14 bases in between. The CDR3 is 14 residues long. This clonotype has a count of ten or more. Its antigen is unknown. For TCR beta, libraries came from quantitative 5'-RACE with molecular barcodes. TCRdb re-called the 5' RACE reads through MiXCR, storing one row per CDR3 protein. The data show 200,000 to 300,000 distinct CDR3 sequences, 10% to 13% seen once. This receptor was taken from a male donor with ankylosing spondylitis or in good health (not recorded which). This chain links TRBV18 with TRBJ1-1; D is uncertain. The sample was blood, either unsorted or a sorted T cell fraction (not recorded which). The CDR3 reads CASHRSGQNTEAFF. CDR3 coding DNA: TGTGCCAGCCACCGGTCCGGGCAGAACACTGAAGCTTTCTTT.